This TCR beta chain stems from a study of identical twins. Template switching, a step in the protocol, added a universal primer site, and cDNA carried unique molecular identifiers. TCRdb independently ran MiXCR on the 5' RACE reads; one entry per CDR3 protein. The repertoire holds around 470,000 distinct CDR3 sequences, with 13% to 15% as singletons. The CDR3 runs 15 residues. Losses at the gene ends were 1 base for V and 2 bases for J; bases not matched to a gene: 4. From germline, CDR1 is LGHNA and CDR2 YNFKEQ. The data were also submitted as part of a second study, on yellow fever vaccine responses in identical twins.

The receptor was isolated from a woman aged 18-29 years in good health. V gene TRBV4-2 combines with J gene TRBJ2-7; 8 bases are shared with TRBD1. Material: CD4+ T cells sorted from blood. CDR3 bases: TGTGCCAGCAGCCAAGTTAGGGGACAGGCCTACGAGCAGTACTTC. Translation gives CASSQVRGQAYEQYF.